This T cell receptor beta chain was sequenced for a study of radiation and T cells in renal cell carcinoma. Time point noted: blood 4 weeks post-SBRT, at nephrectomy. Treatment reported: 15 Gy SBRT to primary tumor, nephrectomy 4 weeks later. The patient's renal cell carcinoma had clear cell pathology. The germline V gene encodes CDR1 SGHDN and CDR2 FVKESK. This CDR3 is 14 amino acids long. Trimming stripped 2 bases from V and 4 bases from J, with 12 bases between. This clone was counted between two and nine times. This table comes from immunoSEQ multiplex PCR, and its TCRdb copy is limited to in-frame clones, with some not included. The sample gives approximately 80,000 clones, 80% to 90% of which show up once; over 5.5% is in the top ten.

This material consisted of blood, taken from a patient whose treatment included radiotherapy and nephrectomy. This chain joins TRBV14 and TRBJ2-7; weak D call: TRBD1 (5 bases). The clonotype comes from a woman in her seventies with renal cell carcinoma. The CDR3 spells CASSQYGALYEQYF. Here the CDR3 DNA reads TGTGCCAGCAGCCAATATGGGGCCTTATACGAGCAGTACTTC.